This entry describes one T cell receptor beta chain. Template material for amplifying TCR beta CDR3 regions consisted of RNA transcripts. In the first-round RT-PCR of the TCR CDR3, the HTBI primer set was used. TCRdb independently ran MiXCR on the multiplex PCR reads; one entry per CDR3 protein. The data contain tens of thousands of distinct CDR3 sequences, approximately 50% of them singletons. This sample is drawn from a study of T cells in Graves' hyperthyroidism and ophthalmopathy. Losses at the gene ends were 5 bases for V and 1 base for J; bases not matched to a gene: 7. CDR1 ENHRY and CDR2 SYGVKD come from the germline V gene. The CDR3 runs 15 residues.

The receptor's source is a young man with Graves' hyperthyroidism. The chain has TRBV10-3 and TRBJ2-5; 7 bases match TRBD2. The source material was peripheral blood or thyroid tissue (not recorded which). DNA for the CDR3: TGTGCCATCAGTTCCGAGACTAGCACCCAAGAGACCCAGTACTTC. Amino acids: CAISSETSTQETQYF.